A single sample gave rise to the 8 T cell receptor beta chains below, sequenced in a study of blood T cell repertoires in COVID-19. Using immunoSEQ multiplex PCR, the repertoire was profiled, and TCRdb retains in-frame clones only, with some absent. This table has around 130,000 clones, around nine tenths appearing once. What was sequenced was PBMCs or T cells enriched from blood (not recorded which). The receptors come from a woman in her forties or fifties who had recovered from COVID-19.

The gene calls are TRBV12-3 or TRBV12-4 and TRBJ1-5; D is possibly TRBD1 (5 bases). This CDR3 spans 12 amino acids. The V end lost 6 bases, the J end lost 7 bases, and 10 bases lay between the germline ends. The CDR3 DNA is TGTGCCAGCAGCGGACAATGGCAGCCCCAGCATTTT. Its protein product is CASSGQWQPQHF.

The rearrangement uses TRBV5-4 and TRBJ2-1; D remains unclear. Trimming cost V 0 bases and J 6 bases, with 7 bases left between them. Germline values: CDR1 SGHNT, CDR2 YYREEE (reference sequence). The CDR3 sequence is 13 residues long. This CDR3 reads CASSLGPGNEQFF. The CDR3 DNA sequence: TGTGCCAGCAGCTTGGGACCGGGCAATGAGCAGTTCTTC.

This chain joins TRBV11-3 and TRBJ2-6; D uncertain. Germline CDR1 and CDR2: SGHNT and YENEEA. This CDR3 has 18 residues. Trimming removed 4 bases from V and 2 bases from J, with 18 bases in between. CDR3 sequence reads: CASSSRHNVGTGANVLTF. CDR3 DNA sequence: TGTGCCAGCAGCTCCAGACACAACGTTGGCACTGGGGCCAACGTCCTGACTTTC.

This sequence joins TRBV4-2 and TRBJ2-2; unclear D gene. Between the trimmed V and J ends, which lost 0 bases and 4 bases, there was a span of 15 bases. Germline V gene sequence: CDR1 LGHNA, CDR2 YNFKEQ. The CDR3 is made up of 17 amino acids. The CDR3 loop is CASSQDIALRGTGELFF. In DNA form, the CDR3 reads TGTGCCAGCAGCCAAGATATCGCCCTGCGCGGCACCGGGGAGCTGTTTTTT.

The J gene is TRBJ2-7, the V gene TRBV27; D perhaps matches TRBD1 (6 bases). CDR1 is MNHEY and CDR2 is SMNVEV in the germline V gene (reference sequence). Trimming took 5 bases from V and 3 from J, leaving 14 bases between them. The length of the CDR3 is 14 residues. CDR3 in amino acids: CASSPRGNGYEQYF. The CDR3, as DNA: TGTGCCAGCAGTCCGAGGGGGAACGGCTACGAGCAGTACTTC.

The CDR3 here is CASSLDSGLYGYTF. DNA of the CDR3: TGTGCCAGCAGCTTGGACAGCGGCCTCTATGGCTACACCTTC. The chain couples TRBV7-2 to TRBJ1-2, with D perhaps matching TRBD1 (6 bases). The V end lost 3 bases, the J end lost 4 bases, and 12 bases lay between the germline ends. Per the germline V gene, CDR1 is SGHTA and CDR2 is FQGNSA. The CDR3 has 14 amino acids. The whole variable domain, remainder taken from reference TRBV7-2 and TRBJ1-2, is GAGVSQSPSNKVTEKGKDVELRCDPISGHTALYWYRQSLGQGLEFLIYFQGNSAPDKSGLPSDRFSAERTGGSVSTLTIQRTQQEDSAVYLCASSLDSGLYGYTFGSGTRLTVV.

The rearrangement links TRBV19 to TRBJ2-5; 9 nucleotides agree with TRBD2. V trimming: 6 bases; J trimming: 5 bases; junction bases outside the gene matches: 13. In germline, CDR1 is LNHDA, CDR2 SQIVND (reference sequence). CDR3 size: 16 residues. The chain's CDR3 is CASSHLGAGGSETQYF. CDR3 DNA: TGTGCCAGTAGCCACTTAGGGGCGGGGGGGAGTGAGACCCAGTACTTC.

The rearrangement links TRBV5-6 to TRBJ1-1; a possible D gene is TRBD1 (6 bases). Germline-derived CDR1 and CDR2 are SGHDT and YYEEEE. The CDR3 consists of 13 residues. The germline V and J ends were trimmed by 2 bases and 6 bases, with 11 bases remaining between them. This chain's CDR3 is CASSLLGQSEAFF. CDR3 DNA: TGTGCCAGCAGCTTATTGGGACAATCTGAAGCTTTCTTT.